Below, 2 T cell receptor beta chains from the same sample are listed, as sequenced in a study of T cells in localized non-small cell lung cancer (TCRdb year 2020). The method was the immunoSEQ multiplex PCR assay. In its TCRdb copy, this immuneACCESS table keeps in-frame sequences only and misses some clones. Where compared with another copy, unresolved V genes explain less than half of these, and the others have no known cause. This sample lists 55,000 to 80,000 clones; approximately 85% were detected once. The top ten clones comprise roughly 14% of the sample. Sequencing was performed on peripheral blood, taken before any cancer treatment. The source of these receptors is a female donor older than 55 with stage I lung adenocarcinoma.

V is TRBV7-9 and J is TRBJ1-5; D is undetermined. Germline CDR1 and CDR2: SEHNR and FQNEAQ (reference sequence). CDR3 length: 15 residues. The V end lost 1 base, the J end lost 2 bases, and 9 bases lay between the germline ends. CDR3 nucleotide sequence: TGTGCCAGCAGCTTAGGGGGAGCGGGCAATCAGCCCCAGCATTTT. This gives the protein CASSLGGAGNQPQHF.

This chain links TRBV7-2 with TRBJ1-1; D not certain. This CDR3 contains 15 residues. The V gene's germline CDR1 is SGHTA and CDR2 FQGNSA. V dropped 1 base and J dropped 8 bases, with 17 bases sitting between them. DNA for the CDR3: TGTGCCAGCAGCTTAGTTTCTTTGCGCAGAGCCGAAGCTTTCTTT. This gives the protein CASSLVSLRRAEAFF.